Each of the 7 T cell receptor beta chains below was sequenced from the same sample in a study of T cell clones after liver transplantation. The data were produced by immunoSEQ multiplex PCR, yet TCRdb's version contains in-frame clones alone and is incomplete. Of 25,000 to 40,000 clones listed, around 94% were seen once; the top ten hold 26%. The sample consisted of CD8+ T cells from blood, taken 12 months after liver transplant. These TCRs come from a human patient who received a liver transplant. Some T cells may originate from the graft donor.

This clone was seen once. V usage is TRBV27 and J usage is TRBJ2-3, with 10 nucleotides matching TRBD2. V was pared by 3 bases and J by 6 bases, with 3 bases of the junction left unmatched. This CDR3 has 14 residues. Germline V lookup: CDR1 MNHEY, CDR2 SMNVEV (reference sequence). CDR3 in amino acids: CASSLGLATDTQYF. The CDR3 nucleotides read TGTGCCAGCAGTTTGGGACTAGCGACGGATACGCAGTATTTT.

This clone has only a few counts. This chain connects TRBV28 to TRBJ2-7, with 8 bases that match TRBD2. The junction had 2 bases not matched to a gene; V was cut back by 4 bases and J by 0 bases. CDR3 length: 14 residues. Germline values: CDR1 MDHEN, CDR2 SYDVKM. DNA for the CDR3: TGTGCCAGCAGTTCGCGGGGGGACTCCTACGAGCAGTACTTC. Residues: CASSSRGDSYEQYF.

In this sample, this clone turned up once. V and J are TRBV9 and TRBJ1-1; 7 bases are a match to TRBD1. CDR3 length: 15 amino acids. V lost 3 bases to trimming and J lost 1 base; unmatched junction nucleotides: 6. Germline V gives CDR1 SGDLS, CDR2 YYNGEE. The CDR3 nucleotides read TGTGCCAGCAGCGCCTCCGGGACAGCGAACACTGAAGCTTTCTTT. Translating gives CASSASGTANTEAFF.

The chain is built from TRBV11-2 and TRBJ1-1; possibly TRBD1 for D (5 bases). Germline loops: CDR1 SGHAT, CDR2 FQNNGV. CDR3 length: 17 residues. Deletions cut 1 base from V and 4 bases from J, with 19 bases between. The CDR3 is CASSLVSGGRISTEAFF. In DNA, the CDR3 is TGTGCCAGCAGCTTAGTTTCGGGGGGTCGGATTAGCACTGAAGCTTTCTTT.

V gene TRBV19 combines with J gene TRBJ2-2, with 9 bases that match TRBD1. This CDR3 has 14 residues. V lost 7 bases and J lost 3; bases outside the gene matches: 3. CDR1 and CDR2 from the germline V gene are LNHDA and SQIVND (reference sequence). The CDR3 reads CASIRDRDTGELFF. The CDR3, as DNA: TGTGCCAGTATCCGGGACAGGGACACCGGGGAGCTGTTTTTT.

On this clone itself: A read error is likely, as this CDR3 ends without the conserved phenylalanine or tryptophan. The chain is built from TRBV2 and TRBJ1-2; 7 nucleotides line up with TRBD1. V shed 6 bases, J shed 4 bases, and the junction held 5 bases outside the gene matches. Per the germline V gene, CDR1 is SNHLY and CDR2 is FYNNEI. The CDR3 covers 13 residues. This CDR3 reads CASSEQGPYGYTL. The CDR3 bases are TGTGCCAGCAGCGAACAGGGGCCCTATGGCTACACCCTC.

The V call is TRBV27, the J call TRBJ1-1, with 12 bases fitting TRBD1. The CDR3 runs to 16 residues. Germline CDR1 reads MNHEY; CDR2 reads SMNVEV (reference sequence). Trimming cost V 7 bases and J 11 bases; bases outside gene matches: 17. Here the CDR3 DNA reads TGTGCCAGCAACCTTGTCGGGACAGGGGGCGCGTTGGGGGCTTTCTTT. It translates to CASNLVGTGGALGAFF.